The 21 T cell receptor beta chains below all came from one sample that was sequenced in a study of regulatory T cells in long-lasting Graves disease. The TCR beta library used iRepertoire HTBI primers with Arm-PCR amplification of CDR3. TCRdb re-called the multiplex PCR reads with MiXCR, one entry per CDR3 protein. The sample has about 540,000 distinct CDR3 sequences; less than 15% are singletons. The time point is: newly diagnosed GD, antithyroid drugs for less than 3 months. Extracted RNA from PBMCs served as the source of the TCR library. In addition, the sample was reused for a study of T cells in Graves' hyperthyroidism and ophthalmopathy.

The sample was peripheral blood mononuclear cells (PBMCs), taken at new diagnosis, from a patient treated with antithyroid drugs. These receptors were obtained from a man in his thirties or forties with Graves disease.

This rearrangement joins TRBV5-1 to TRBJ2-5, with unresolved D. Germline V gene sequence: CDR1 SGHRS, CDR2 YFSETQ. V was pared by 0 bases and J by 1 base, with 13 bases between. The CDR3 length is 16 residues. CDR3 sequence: CASSLGGSTRQETQYF. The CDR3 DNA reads TGCGCCAGCAGCTTGGGTGGCTCTACGCGCCAAGAGACCCAGTACTTC.

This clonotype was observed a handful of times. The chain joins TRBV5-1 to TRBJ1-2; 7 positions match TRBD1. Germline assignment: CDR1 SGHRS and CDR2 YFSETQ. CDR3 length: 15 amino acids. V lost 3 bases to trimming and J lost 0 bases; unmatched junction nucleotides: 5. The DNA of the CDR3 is TGCGCCAGCAGCTGGGGGGGACAGCCTAACTATGGCTACACCTTC. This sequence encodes CASSWGGQPNYGYTF.

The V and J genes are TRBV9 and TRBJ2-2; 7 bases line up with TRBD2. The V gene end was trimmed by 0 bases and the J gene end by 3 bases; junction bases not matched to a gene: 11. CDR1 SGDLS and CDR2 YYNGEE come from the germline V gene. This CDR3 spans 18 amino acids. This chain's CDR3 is CASSVVVAGISDTGELFF. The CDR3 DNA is TGTGCCAGCAGCGTAGTTGTAGCGGGCATCTCCGACACCGGGGAGCTGTTTTTT. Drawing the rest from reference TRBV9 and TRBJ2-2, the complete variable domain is DSGVTQTPKHLITATGQRVTLRCSPRSGDLSVYWYQQSLDQGLQFLIQYYNGEERAKGNILERFSAQQFPDLHSELNLSSLELGDSALYFCASSVVVAGISDTGELFFGEGSRLTVL.

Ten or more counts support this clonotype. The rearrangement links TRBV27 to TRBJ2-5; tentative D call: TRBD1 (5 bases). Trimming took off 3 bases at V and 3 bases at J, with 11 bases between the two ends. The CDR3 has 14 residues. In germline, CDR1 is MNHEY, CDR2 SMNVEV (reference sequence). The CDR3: CASSFRQREETQYF. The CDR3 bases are TGTGCCAGCAGTTTTCGACAGCGAGAAGAGACCCAGTACTTC.

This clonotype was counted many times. This CDR3 reads CASSLRTENTEAFF. Written as DNA, the CDR3 is TGTGCCAGCAGCTTGAGGACAGAGAACACTGAAGCTTTCTTT. The gene calls are TRBV7-9 and TRBJ1-1, with D perhaps TRBD1 (6 bases). The CDR3 consists of 14 residues. Germline lookup yields CDR1 SEHNR and CDR2 FQNEAQ (reference sequence). V was clipped by 3 bases and J by 1 base, with 9 bases between them.

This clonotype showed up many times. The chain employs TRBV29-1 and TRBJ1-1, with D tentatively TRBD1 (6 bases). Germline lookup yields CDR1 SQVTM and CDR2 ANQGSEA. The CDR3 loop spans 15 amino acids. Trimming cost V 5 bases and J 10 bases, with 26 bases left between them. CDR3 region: CSVIPLGTRLGGAFF. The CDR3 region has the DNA TGCAGCGTTATCCCTCTCGGGACACGGCTAGGTGGAGCTTTCTTT. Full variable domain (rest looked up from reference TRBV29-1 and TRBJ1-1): SAVISQKPSRDICQRGTSLTIQCQVDSQVTMMFWYRQQPGQSLTLIATANQGSEATYESGFVIDKFPISRPNLTFSTLTVSNMSPEDSSIYLCSVIPLGTRLGGAFFGQGTRLTVV.

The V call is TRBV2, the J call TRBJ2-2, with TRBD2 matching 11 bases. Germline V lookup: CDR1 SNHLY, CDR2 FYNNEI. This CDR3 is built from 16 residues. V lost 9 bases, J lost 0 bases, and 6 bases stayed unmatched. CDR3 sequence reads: CARRGTSGPNTGELFF. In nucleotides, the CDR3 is TGTGCCAGGCGGGGGACTAGCGGACCGAACACCGGGGAGCTGTTTTTT.

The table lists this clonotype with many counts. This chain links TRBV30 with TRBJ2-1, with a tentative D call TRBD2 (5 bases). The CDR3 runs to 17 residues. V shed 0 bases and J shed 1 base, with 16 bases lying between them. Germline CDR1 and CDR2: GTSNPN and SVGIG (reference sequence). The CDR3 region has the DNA TGTGCCTGGAGTGTAGCTCTCGGGGTACCTTCCTACAATGAGCAGTTCTTC. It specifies CAWSVALGVPSYNEQFF.

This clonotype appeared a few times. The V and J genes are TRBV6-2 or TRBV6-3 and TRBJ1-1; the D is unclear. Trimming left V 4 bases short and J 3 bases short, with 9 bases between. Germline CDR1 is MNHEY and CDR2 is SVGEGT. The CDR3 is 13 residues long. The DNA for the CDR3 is TGTGCCAGCAGTTTCCTCCTTGACACTGAAGCTTTCTTT. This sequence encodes CASSFLLDTEAFF.

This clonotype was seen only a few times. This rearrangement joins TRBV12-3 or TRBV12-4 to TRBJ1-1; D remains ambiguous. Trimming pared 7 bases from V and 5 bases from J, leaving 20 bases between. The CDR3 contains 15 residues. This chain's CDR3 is CASILVVQRRTEAFF. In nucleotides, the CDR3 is TGTGCCAGCATCCTTGTAGTCCAGAGGAGAACTGAAGCTTTCTTT.

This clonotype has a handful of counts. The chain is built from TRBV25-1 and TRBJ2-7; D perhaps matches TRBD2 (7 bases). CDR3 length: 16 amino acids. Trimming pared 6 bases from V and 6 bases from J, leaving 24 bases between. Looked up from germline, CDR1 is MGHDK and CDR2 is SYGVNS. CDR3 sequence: CASRRGGWAATSEQYF. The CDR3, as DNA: TGTGCCAGCAGGAGGGGGGGTTGGGCAGCTACCTCCGAGCAGTACTTC.

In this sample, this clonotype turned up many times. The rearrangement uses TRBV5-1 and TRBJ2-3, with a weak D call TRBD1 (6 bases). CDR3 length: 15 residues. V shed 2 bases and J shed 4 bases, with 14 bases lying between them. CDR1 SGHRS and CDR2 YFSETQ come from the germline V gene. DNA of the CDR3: TGCGCCAGCAGCTTTGACTCTAAGGGGGCAGATACGCAGTATTTT. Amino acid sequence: CASSFDSKGADTQYF.

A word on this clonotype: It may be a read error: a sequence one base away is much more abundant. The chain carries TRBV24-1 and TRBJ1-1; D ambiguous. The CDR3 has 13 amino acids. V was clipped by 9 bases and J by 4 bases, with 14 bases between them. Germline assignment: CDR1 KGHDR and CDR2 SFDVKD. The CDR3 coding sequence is TGTGCCACCTTGGCGGAAGGGAGCACTGAAGCTTTCTTT. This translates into CATLAEGSTEAFF.

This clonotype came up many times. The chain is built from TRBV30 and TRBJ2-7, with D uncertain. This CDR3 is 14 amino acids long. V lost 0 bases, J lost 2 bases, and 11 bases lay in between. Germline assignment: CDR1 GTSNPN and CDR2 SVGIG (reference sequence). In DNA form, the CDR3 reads TGTGCCTGGAGTGTATTTGGGGAACCCTACGAGCAGTACTTC. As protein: CAWSVFGEPYEQYF.

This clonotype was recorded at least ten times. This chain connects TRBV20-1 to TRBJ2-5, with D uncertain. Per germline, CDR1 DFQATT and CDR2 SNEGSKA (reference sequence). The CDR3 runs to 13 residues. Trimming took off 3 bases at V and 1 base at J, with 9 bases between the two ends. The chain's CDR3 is CSARGSGQETQYF. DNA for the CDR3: TGCAGTGCTAGGGGCAGTGGCCAAGAGACCCAGTACTTC.

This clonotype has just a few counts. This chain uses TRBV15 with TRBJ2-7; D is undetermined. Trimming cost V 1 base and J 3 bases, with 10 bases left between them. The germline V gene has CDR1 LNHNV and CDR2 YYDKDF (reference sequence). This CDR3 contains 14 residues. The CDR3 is CATSRVGSHYEQYF. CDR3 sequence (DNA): TGTGCCACCAGCAGAGTTGGCAGTCACTACGAGCAGTACTTC.

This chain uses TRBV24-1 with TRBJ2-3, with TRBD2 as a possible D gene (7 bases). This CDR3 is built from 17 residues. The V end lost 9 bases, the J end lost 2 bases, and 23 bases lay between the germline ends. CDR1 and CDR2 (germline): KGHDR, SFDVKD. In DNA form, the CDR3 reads TGTGCCACCGAACCAGCCTTGGGGGGGCCCTTCACAGATACGCAGTATTTT. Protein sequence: CATEPALGGPFTDTQYF.

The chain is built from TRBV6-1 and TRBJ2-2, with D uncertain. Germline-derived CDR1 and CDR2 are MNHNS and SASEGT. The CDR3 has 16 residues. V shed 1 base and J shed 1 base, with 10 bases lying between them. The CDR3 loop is CASSEVEKRNTGELFF. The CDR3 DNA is TGTGCCAGCAGTGAAGTCGAAAAGCGGAACACCGGGGAGCTGTTTTTT.

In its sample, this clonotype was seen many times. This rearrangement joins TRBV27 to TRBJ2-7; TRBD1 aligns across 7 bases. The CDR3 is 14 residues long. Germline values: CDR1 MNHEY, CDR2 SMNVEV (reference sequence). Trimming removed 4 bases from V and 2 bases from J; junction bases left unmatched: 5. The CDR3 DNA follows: TGTGCCAGCAGTTCATCCGGGACAGCCTACGAGCAGTACTTC. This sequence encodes CASSSSGTAYEQYF.

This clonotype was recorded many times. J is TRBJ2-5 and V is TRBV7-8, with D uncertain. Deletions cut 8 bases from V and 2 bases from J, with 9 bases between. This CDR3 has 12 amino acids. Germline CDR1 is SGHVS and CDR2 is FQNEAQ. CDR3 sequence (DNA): TGTGCCAGCGGCCCCATTCAAGAGACCCAGTACTTC. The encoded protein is CASGPIQETQYF.

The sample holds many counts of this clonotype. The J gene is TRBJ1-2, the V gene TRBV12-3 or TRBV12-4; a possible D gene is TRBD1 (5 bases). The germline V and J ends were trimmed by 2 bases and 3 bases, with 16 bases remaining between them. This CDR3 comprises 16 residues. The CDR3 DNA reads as TGTGCCAGCAGTTTAATGGGGGGAGGGCGTTACTATGGCTACACCTTC. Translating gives CASSLMGGGRYYGYTF.